The rows below give T cell receptor beta chains drawn from one sample of a study of blood T cell repertoires in COVID-19. Profiling relied on immunoSEQ multiplex PCR, and the TCRdb table lists in-frame clones only, not all of them. The repertoire holds approximately 89,000 clones, approximately 90% seen once, with approximately 4.5% in the top ten. Sequenced sample: peripheral blood. Receptor source: a man aged 65 to 79 with acute or convalescent COVID-19. The CDR3 runs from the conserved cysteine through the conserved F or W. A D gene is named only where the DNA matches it firmly. Not all rows give a size; the values are once, few, many and, for expanded clones, a class.

TRBJ1-2 | NA | NA | TRBV29-1 | CSVEENRNYGYTF | TGCAGCGTTGAAGAAAACAGGAACTATGGCTACACCTTC
TRBJ2-7 | once | TRBD2 | TRBV7-9 | CASSPGTSGGYEQYF | TGTGCCAGCAGCCCGGGGACTAGCGGGGGCTACGAGCAGTACTTC
TRBJ1-1 | NA | NA | TRBV7-3 | CASSLNPNNEAFF | TGTGCCAGCAGCTTAAACCCGAACAATGAAGCTTTCTTT
TRBJ1-3 | few | TRBD1 | TRBV4-2 | CASSPDRGNTIYF | TGTGCCAGCAGCCCGGACAGGGGAAACACCATATATTTT
TRBJ2-3 | NA | TRBD2 | TRBV3-1/TRBV3-2 | CASASGGLLDTQYF | TGTGCCTCCGCTAGCGGGGGGCTATTAGATACGCAGTATTTT
TRBJ2-1 | NA | TRBD1 | TRBV14 | CASRETGTHEQFF | TGTGCCAGCAGGGAGACAGGGACCCATGAGCAGTTCTTC
TRBJ1-2 | NA | TRBD1 | TRBV28 | CASSLPQGAGGYTF | TGTGCCAGCAGTTTACCCCAGGGGGCAGGAGGCTACACCTTC
TRBJ2-2 | NA | TRBD1 | TRBV10-2 | CASRIEQGEITGELFF | TGCGCCAGCAGAATTGAACAGGGGGAAATTACCGGGGAGCTGTTTTTT
TRBJ1-3 | once | NA | TRBV28 | CASSIGVSGRYSGNTIYF | TGTGCCAGCAGTATAGGGGTATCGGGGAGGTACTCTGGAAACACCATATATTTT
TRBJ1-4 | NA | TRBD1 | TRBV6-5 | CASRTGGDEKLFF | TGTGCCAGCCGGACAGGCGGCGATGAAAAACTGTTTTTT
TRBJ2-5 | few | NA | TRBV29-1 | CSVGEGHGETQYF | TGCAGCGTTGGGGAAGGACACGGGGAGACCCAGTACTTC
TRBJ1-1 | NA | NA | TRBV28 | CASSHNMNTEAFF | TGTGCCAGCAGTCATAACATGAACACTGAAGCTTTCTTT
TRBJ1-1 | NA | NA | TRBV12-3/TRBV12-4 | CASSLTGSTEAFF | TGTGCCAGCAGTTTAACGGGGAGCACTGAAGCTTTCTTT
TRBJ2-7 | NA | NA | TRBV6-5 | CASSYPEGYYEQYF | TGTGCCAGCAGTTATCCGGAGGGATACTACGAGCAGTACTTC
TRBJ2-3 | once | NA | TRBV11-2 | CASSLGSTAPRTQYF | TGTGCCAGCAGCTTAGGGAGCACGGCTCCTCGTACGCAGTATTTT
TRBJ1-1 | NA | TRBD1 | TRBV6-5 | CASSYGTAEWGTEAFF | TGTGCCAGCAGTTACGGGACAGCAGAATGGGGCACTGAAGCTTTCTTT
TRBJ2-5 | NA | TRBD2 | TRBV7-9 | CASSLAGGSETQYF | TGTGCCAGCAGCTTAGCGGGGGGGTCAGAGACCCAGTACTTC
TRBJ2-2 | NA | NA | TRBV5-6 | CASSFITPSNTGELFF | TGTGCCAGCAGCTTTATCACACCCTCGAACACCGGGGAGCTGTTTTTT
TRBJ1-1 | NA | NA | TRBV2 | CASTNSAGLTEAFF | TGTGCCAGCACCAACTCGGCAGGGCTCACTGAAGCTTTCTTT
TRBJ1-6 | NA | TRBD1 | TRBV4-2 | CASSLRDREDSPLHF | TGTGCCAGCAGCCTCCGGGACAGGGAGGATTCACCCCTCCACTTT
TRBJ2-2 | NA | TRBD2 | TRBV10-2 | CAGYSGGPTGELFF | TGCGCCGGATACAGCGGGGGCCCTACCGGGGAGCTGTTTTTT
TRBJ1-5 | once | TRBD1 | TRBV19 | CATDTLKADRGRSGNQPQHF | TGTGCCACCGATACGCTTAAGGCGGACAGGGGCCGTTCGGGCAATCAGCCCCAGCATTTT
TRBJ1-1 | NA | TRBD1 | TRBV12-3/TRBV12-4 | CASSQQGGTEAFF | TGTGCCAGCAGCCAACAGGGGGGCACTGAAGCTTTCTTT
TRBJ1-2 | NA | TRBD1 | TRBV6-4 | CASKPGQANYGYTF | TGTGCCAGCAAACCGGGACAGGCTAATTATGGCTACACCTTC
TRBJ1-1 | NA | TRBD1 | TRBV11-3 | CASSPGQGALTEAFF | TGTGCCAGCAGCCCAGGCCAGGGGGCCCTCACTGAAGCTTTCTTT
TRBJ1-3 | NA | NA | TRBV7-9 | CASSPTGDRNTIYF | TGTGCCAGCAGCCCGACGGGGGACCGAAACACCATATATTTT
TRBJ2-1 | few | TRBD1 | TRBV7-9 | CASSLEETGRLF | TGTGCCAGCAGCTTAGAGGAGACAGGGAGACTCTTC
TRBJ1-1 | NA | NA | TRBV29-1 | CSAGGTEAFF | TGCAGCGCCGGGGGCACTGAAGCTTTCTTT
TRBJ1-3 | few | NA | TRBV6-2/TRBV6-3 | CASSYSMVPGGNTIYF | TGTGCCAGCAGTTACTCGATGGTCCCAGGGGGAAACACCATATATTTT
TRBJ1-5 | NA | NA | TRBV21-1 | CAREGGTGQSNQPQHF | TGTGCCAGGGAAGGGGGAACAGGGCAAAGCAATCAGCCCCAGCATTTT
TRBJ1-1 | NA | NA | TRBV11-2 | CASSLGTASSNTEAFF | TGTGCCAGCAGCTTAGGGACAGCCAGCTCGAACACTGAAGCTTTCTTT
TRBJ1-2 | NA | TRBD1 | TRBV6-5 | CAGLLGTGYGYTF | TGTGCCGGCCTATTAGGGACAGGTTATGGCTACACCTTC
TRBJ2-7 | NA | TRBD2 | TRBV6-6 | CASSYSGGEYEQYF | TGTGCCAGCAGTTATTCTGGGGGGGAGTACGAGCAGTACTTC
TRBJ1-5 | NA | NA | TRBV6-1 | CASSELQAQPQHF | TGTGCCAGCAGTGAATTGCAGGCGCAGCCCCAGCATTTT
TRBJ1-2 | NA | NA | TRBV11-2 | CASSLGAGAFYGYTF | TGTGCCAGCAGCTTAGGGGCAGGGGCGTTCTATGGCTACACCTTC
TRBJ1-2 | few | TRBD1 | TRBV25-1 | CASSESGRGHGYTF | TGTGCCAGCAGTGAAAGTGGTAGGGGGCATGGCTACACCTTC
TRBJ2-4 | NA | NA | TRBV2 | CASSVSRVYIQYF | TGTGCCAGCAGTGTATCCAGGGTATACATTCAGTACTTC
TRBJ1-1 | NA | NA | TRBV5-1 | CASGTQGPNTEAFF | TGCGCCAGCGGCACGCAGGGGCCGAACACTGAAGCTTTCTTT